Listed below are T cell receptor beta chains from one sample, sequenced in a study of regulatory T cells in long-lasting Graves disease. TCRdb redid the calling of the multiplex PCR reads with MiXCR, one entry per CDR3 protein. The data hold about 400,000 distinct CDR3 sequences, with 14% to 15% observed a single time. Separately, the same data were catalogued under a study of T cells in Graves' hyperthyroidism and ophthalmopathy.

This material consisted of peripheral blood mononuclear cells (PBMCs), taken at new diagnosis, from a patient treated with antithyroid drugs. These receptors came from a woman between 40 and 50 years old with Graves disease. Each CDR3 is given with its conserved first and last residue. Each record gives: clone size, D gene, V gene, J gene, CDR3 protein, CDR3 DNA. A D gene is named only where the DNA matches it firmly. The size entry is marked missing in some rows and otherwise reads once, few, many or a size class.

size: few
D: TRBD1
V: TRBV6-1
J: TRBJ1-5
CDR3: CASSDEGANYQPQHF
DNA: TGTGCCAGCAGTGACGAGGGGGCGAACTATCAGCCCCAGCATTTT

size: few
D: TRBD1
V: TRBV7-9
J: TRBJ2-5
CDR3: CASSSTGEKETQYF
DNA: TGTGCCAGCAGCTCGACAGGGGAGAAAGAGACCCAGTACTTC

size: few
D: -
V: TRBV9
J: TRBJ2-7
CDR3: CASSPGFSPYEQYF
DNA: TGTGCCAGCAGCCCTGGGTTTTCCCCCTACGAGCAGTACTTC

size: many
D: TRBD1
V: TRBV30
J: TRBJ2-7
CDR3: CAWSVGQESYEQYF
DNA: TGTGCCTGGAGTGTCGGACAGGAGTCTTACGAGCAGTACTTC

size: many
D: TRBD1
V: TRBV15
J: TRBJ1-5
CDR3: CATSSGDRGQPQHF
DNA: TGTGCCACCAGCAGCGGGGACAGGGGTCAGCCCCAGCATTTT

size: many
D: TRBD2
V: TRBV7-2
J: TRBJ2-3
CDR3: CASSPRVLAGTDTQYF
DNA: TGTGCCAGCAGCCCCCGGGTACTAGCGGGCACAGATACGCAGTATTTT

size: many
D: TRBD1
V: TRBV4-2
J: TRBJ2-5
CDR3: CASSPERQGGETQYF
DNA: TGTGCCAGCAGCCCCGAACGACAGGGCGGCGAGACCCAGTACTTC

size: -
D: -
V: TRBV15
J: TRBJ2-1
CDR3: CATSRDSADNSYNEQFF
DNA: TGTGCCACCAGCAGAGATTCCGCGGACAACTCCTACAATGAGCAGTTCTTC

size: many
D: -
V: TRBV28
J: TRBJ2-5
CDR3: CASSLGRDQYF
DNA: TGTGCCAGCAGTTTGGGTCGGGACCAGTACTTC

size: many
D: -
V: TRBV12-5
J: TRBJ2-7
CDR3: CASGFQGGVHEQYF
DNA: TGTGCTAGTGGTTTTCAGGGGGGGGTCCACGAGCAGTACTTC

size: many
D: TRBD2
V: TRBV18
J: TRBJ2-7
CDR3: CASSEGAGAYEQYF
DNA: TGTGCCAGCTCAGAGGGAGCGGGAGCCTACGAGCAGTACTTC

size: few
D: -
V: TRBV4-1
J: TRBJ1-4
CDR3: CASSQVPRAVVLRATNEKLFF
DNA: TGCGCCAGCAGCCAAGTTCCCCGGGCCGTCGTACTGAGAGCAACTAATGAAAAACTGTTTTTT

size: -
D: TRBD1
V: TRBV19
J: TRBJ2-1
CDR3: CASSIVGRDRAYNEQFF
DNA: TGTGCCAGTAGTATAGTGGGCAGGGACAGGGCCTACAATGAGCAGTTCTTC

size: many
D: TRBD2
V: TRBV27
J: TRBJ2-7
CDR3: CASVGGNEQYF
DNA: TGTGCCAGCGTCGGGGGGAACGAGCAGTACTTC

size: -
D: TRBD2
V: TRBV28
J: TRBJ2-1
CDR3: CASSPPAGADNEQFF
DNA: TGTGCCAGCAGTCCCCCAGCGGGAGCGGACAATGAGCAGTTCTTC

size: many
D: -
V: TRBV28
J: TRBJ1-5
CDR3: CASSWGALAGNQPQHF
DNA: TGTGCCAGCAGTTGGGGGGCCTTAGCAGGCAATCAGCCCCAGCATTTT

size: many
D: TRBD2
V: TRBV5-1
J: TRBJ2-2
CDR3: CASSLYTSGNTGELFF
DNA: TGCGCCAGCAGCTTGTATACTAGCGGGAACACCGGGGAGCTGTTTTTT

size: -
D: -
V: TRBV11-2
J: TRBJ2-7
CDR3: CASSPRGQPYEQYF
DNA: TGTGCCAGCAGCCCCCGAGGACAGCCCTACGAGCAGTACTTC

size: many
D: -
V: TRBV12-5
J: TRBJ2-1
CDR3: CASGLTSTGSGEQFF
DNA: TGTGCTAGTGGCCTTACTAGTACAGGGTCTGGTGAGCAGTTCTTC

size: many
D: TRBD2
V: TRBV2
J: TRBJ2-1
CDR3: CASSGIAGDPNEQFF
DNA: TGTGCCAGCAGCGGGATCGCGGGAGACCCCAATGAGCAGTTCTTC

size: many
D: TRBD2
V: TRBV12-3/TRBV12-4
J: TRBJ2-2
CDR3: CASTLSGRNTGELFF
DNA: TGTGCCAGCACCCTGAGCGGGAGGAACACCGGGGAGCTGTTTTTT

size: many
D: TRBD2
V: TRBV7-2
J: TRBJ2-3
CDR3: CASSPTGTSVGFTSSDTQYF
DNA: TGTGCCAGCAGCCCCACCGGGACTAGCGTCGGATTTACTAGCTCAGATACGCAGTATTTT

size: many
D: -
V: TRBV12-3/TRBV12-4
J: TRBJ2-3
CDR3: CASSIALADTQYF
DNA: TGTGCCAGCAGTATTGCCCTGGCGGATACGCAGTATTTT

size: -
D: -
V: TRBV2
J: TRBJ2-3
CDR3: CASRPLHQPQYF
DNA: TGTGCCAGCAGGCCCCTCCATCAGCCCCAGTATTTT

size: many
D: -
V: TRBV19
J: TRBJ1-5
CDR3: CASSTIATSNQPQHF
DNA: TGTGCCAGTAGTACCATTGCGACCAGCAATCAGCCCCAGCATTTT

size: many
D: -
V: TRBV27
J: TRBJ1-6
CDR3: CASTTGVEGSPLHF
DNA: TGTGCCAGCACCACCGGGGTAGAGGGTTCACCCCTCCACTTT

size: -
D: -
V: TRBV28
J: TRBJ1-1
CDR3: CASTGDGYTEAFF
DNA: TGTGCCAGCACCGGAGACGGATACACTGAAGCTTTCTTT

size: -
D: TRBD1
V: TRBV19
J: TRBJ1-2
CDR3: CASSIDLQDRGRRGYTF
DNA: TGTGCCAGTAGTATAGATCTGCAGGACAGGGGGCGCCGGGGCTACACCTTC

size: many
D: TRBD1
V: TRBV6-2/TRBV6-3
J: TRBJ2-7
CDR3: CASSYSGQGANEQYF
DNA: TGTGCCAGCAGTTACTCGGGGCAGGGGGCTAACGAGCAGTACTTC

size: -
D: -
V: TRBV5-5
J: TRBJ2-5
CDR3: CASSEDSNLGQTQYF
DNA: TGTGCCAGCAGCGAGGACAGTAATCTGGGTCAGACCCAGTACTTC

size: -
D: TRBD1
V: TRBV14
J: TRBJ2-7
CDR3: CASSLQGDAYEQYF
DNA: TGTGCCAGCAGCCTACAGGGGGACGCCTACGAGCAGTACTTC

size: -
D: -
V: TRBV24-1
J: TRBJ2-1
CDR3: CATSALGQRNEQFF
DNA: TGTGCCACCAGTGCCCTAGGTCAGAGGAATGAGCAGTTCTTC

size: many
D: TRBD2
V: TRBV12-3/TRBV12-4
J: TRBJ2-3
CDR3: CASSLFLRLAADTQYF
DNA: TGTGCCAGCAGTTTATTCCTCCGACTAGCGGCAGATACGCAGTATTTT

size: many
D: -
V: TRBV20-1
J: TRBJ2-1
CDR3: CSAGRGNEQFF
DNA: TGCAGTGCTGGTAGGGGAAATGAGCAGTTCTTC

size: -
D: -
V: TRBV28
J: TRBJ2-3
CDR3: CASSLGGAGLDTQYF
DNA: TGTGCCAGCAGTTTAGGGGGGGCTGGGCTGGATACGCAGTATTTT